The 8 T cell receptor beta chains given below trace back to one sample, sequenced in a study of long-term antiretroviral therapy in people with HIV. They ran version v3.0 of the immunoSEQ assay at survey level. Assay: immunoSEQ multiplex PCR; the TCRdb copy retains only in-frame clones and omits some. The table has about 16,000 clones, around 80% seen once. Sequenced material: unsorted PBMCs, taken 0.1 years after starting antiretroviral therapy. The receptors were gathered from a man aged 18 to 30 with HIV.

The chain uses TRBV5-4 and TRBJ2-7; D gene ambiguous. This CDR3 region has 13 residues. Germline CDR1 reads SGHNT; CDR2 reads YYREEE (reference sequence). Trimming pared 0 bases from V and 0 bases from J, leaving 4 bases between. CDR3 in DNA: TGTGCCAGCAGCTTGGTCGGCTCCTACGAGCAGTACTTC. It yields the protein CASSLVGSYEQYF.

V is TRBV7-2 and J is TRBJ1-2; D unresolved. This CDR3 contains 16 residues. Trimming took 3 bases from V and 0 from J, leaving 14 bases between them. Per the germline V gene, CDR1 is SGHTA and CDR2 is FQGNSA. CDR3 sequence: CASSFSEGRANYGYTF. For the CDR3, the DNA is TGTGCCAGCAGCTTTAGTGAAGGACGTGCTAACTATGGCTACACCTTC.

The rearrangement uses TRBV4-2 and TRBJ2-3, with a weak D call TRBD1 (6 bases). The V end lost 2 bases, the J end lost 6 bases, and 21 bases lay between the germline ends. The germline V gene encodes CDR1 LGHNA and CDR2 YNFKEQ. This CDR3 has 17 amino acids. In DNA form, the CDR3 reads TGTGCCAGCAGCCAACGCGTGGACAGTCAGTCGAGTGATACGCAGTATTTT. It translates to CASSQRVDSQSSDTQYF.

This sequence joins TRBV12-5 and TRBJ1-1; D not resolved. V gave up 4 bases and J gave up 4 bases, with 16 bases separating them. Germline values: CDR1 LGHNT, CDR2 FRNRAP. CDR3 length equals 15 residues. The CDR3 reads CASGYSTGKATEAFF. The CDR3 nucleotides are TGTGCTAGTGGTTACTCCACCGGGAAAGCCACTGAAGCTTTCTTT.

CDR3 loop: CASRADTGNQPQHF. The DNA for the CDR3 is TGTGCCAGCAGGGCAGACACGGGCAATCAGCCCCAGCATTTT. This rearrangement joins TRBV6-1 to TRBJ1-5; no reliable D call. The CDR3 sequence is 14 residues long. Trimming cost V 6 bases and J 2 bases, with 11 bases left between them. Germline V CDR1 and CDR2: MNHNS, SASEGT.

The chain joins TRBV27 to TRBJ1-4, with 9 bases fitting TRBD1. Trimming removed 7 bases from V and 10 bases from J; junction bases left unmatched: 13. CDR1 and CDR2 from the germline V gene are MNHEY and SMNVEV (reference sequence). The CDR3 extends over 15 amino acids. The CDR3 DNA is TGTGCCAGCAACAAGAACAGGGGGCCCCCTGGAAAACTGTTTTTT. The encoded protein is CASNKNRGPPGKLFF. The full variable domain, its missing parts supplied by reference TRBV27 and TRBJ1-4, is EAQVTQNPRYLITVTGKKLTVTCSQNMNHEYMSWYRQDPGLGLRQIYYSMNVEVTDKGDVPEGYKVSRKEKRNFPLILESPSPNQTSLYFCASNKNRGPPGKLFFGSGTQLSVL.

The genes are TRBV19 and TRBJ1-6; D call uncertain. This CDR3 contains 14 residues. V lost 0 bases, J lost 10 bases, and 10 bases lay in between. CDR1 and CDR2 (germline): LNHDA, SQIVND (reference sequence). The CDR3 sequence is CASSIDLGPSPLHF. In DNA, the CDR3 is TGTGCCAGTAGTATAGATCTTGGGCCCTCACCCCTCCACTTT.

V and J are TRBV7-2 and TRBJ2-5; perhaps D is TRBD1 or TRBD2 (5 bases each). Germline V CDR1 and CDR2: SGHTA, FQGNSA. V dropped 7 bases and J dropped 7 bases, with 19 bases sitting between them. The CDR3 is 14 residues long. This CDR3 is CASNPPGGGGTQYF. The CDR3 nucleotides read TGTGCCAGCAACCCCCCGGGCGGTGGGGGGACCCAGTACTTC.